Each of the 22 T cell receptor beta chains below was sequenced from the same sample in a study of cytomegalovirus exposure and HLA in healthy donors. The PCR was carried out with 60 Vbeta primers and 13 Jbeta primers. Repertoires were generated with immunoSEQ multiplex PCR, while TCRdb's copy carries only in-frame clones and drops some. Found here are some 130,000 clones, roughly three quarters of them singletons; the top ten hold about 2%. The sample was PBMCs. These receptor sequences come from a young man in good health and CMV-seronegative.

The chain couples TRBV15 to TRBJ2-1; 7 nucleotides align to TRBD1. This CDR3 comprises 17 residues. V lost 0 bases and J lost 6; bases outside the gene matches: 11. The germline V gene has CDR1 LNHNV and CDR2 YYDKDF (reference sequence). The CDR3 DNA reads as TGTGCCACCAGCAGAGATTCATCGATTCCAGGGGGCAATGAGCAGTTCTTC. It yields the protein CATSRDSSIPGGNEQFF.

The CDR3: CASSYSTGEQFF. The CDR3 nucleotides are TGTGCCAGCAGTTACTCGACAGGTGAGCAGTTCTTC. The rearrangement uses TRBV6-5 and TRBJ2-1; TRBD1 might be the D (6 bases). Trimming left V 0 bases short and J 9 bases short, with 6 bases between. CDR3 size: 12 residues. Germline values: CDR1 MNHEY, CDR2 SVGAGI.

Points on this clone: The junction departs from germline at one end; a sequencing error may be responsible. The chain couples TRBV28 to TRBJ1-5; D gene unclear. This CDR3 comprises 13 residues. Germline loops: CDR1 MDHEN, CDR2 SYDVKM. CDR3 coding DNA: TGTGCCATCAGTCCCCCCCTCAATCAGCCCCAGCATTTT. This sequence encodes CAISPPLNQPQHF.

This rearrangement joins TRBV2 to TRBJ1-1; D gene unclear. The germline gives CDR1 SNHLY, CDR2 FYNNEI. V was trimmed by 6 bases and J by 2 bases, leaving 10 bases between them. This CDR3 is 13 amino acids long. CDR3 coding DNA: TGTGCCAGCAGGTGGCAGTTAAACACTGAAGCTTTCTTT. Translating it yields CASRWQLNTEAFF.

The V gene is TRBV15, the J gene TRBJ2-7; 9 nucleotides align to TRBD1. The germline CDR1 and CDR2 sequences are LNHNV and YYDKDF (reference sequence). With 0 bases clipped from V and 5 bases from J, the junction kept 5 bases outside the gene matches. This CDR3 region has 15 residues. The CDR3 nucleotides are TGTGCCACCAGCAGAGACTCCGGGACAGGGAACGAGCAGTACGTC. Residues: CATSRDSGTGNEQYV.

The gene calls are TRBV15 and TRBJ1-1; no definite D call. Per the germline V gene, CDR1 is LNHNV and CDR2 is YYDKDF (reference sequence). The V end lost 1 base, the J end lost 1 base, and 13 bases lay between the germline ends. This CDR3 has 16 residues. The CDR3 DNA reads TGTGCCACCAGCAGAGGAGCGGGGTCGGGGAACACTGAAGCTTTCTTT. It encodes CATSRGAGSGNTEAFF.

This clone has just one count. V gene TRBV9 combines with J gene TRBJ2-1; D is possibly TRBD2 (6 bases). This CDR3 spans 16 amino acids. V was cut by 2 bases and J by 0 bases, with 12 bases left in between. Germline loops: CDR1 SGDLS, CDR2 YYNGEE. CDR3 protein: CASSVGLQSSYNEQFF. The CDR3 DNA reads TGTGCCAGCAGCGTTGGACTACAGAGCTCCTACAATGAGCAGTTCTTC.

The chain links TRBV6-5 to TRBJ2-2; 7 positions agree with TRBD1. The germline V gene has CDR1 MNHEY and CDR2 SVGAGI. This CDR3 has 15 residues. Germline trimming cut 2 bases from V and 6 bases from J; bases unmatched to any gene: 6. CDR3 loop: CASSYETGLAGELFF. The CDR3, as DNA: TGTGCCAGCAGTTACGAGACAGGGCTGGCCGGGGAGCTGTTTTTT.

This clone was recorded only once. The rearrangement uses TRBV30 and TRBJ2-7, with unresolved D. The germline CDR1 and CDR2 sequences are GTSNPN and SVGIG (reference sequence). The length of the CDR3 is 12 residues. V lost 2 bases, J lost 3 bases, and 8 bases lay in between. CDR3 DNA sequence: TGTGCCTGGAGTCTGGGCCGCTACGAGCAGTACTTC. Translating gives CAWSLGRYEQYF.

V and J are TRBV7-3 and TRBJ2-7, with 8 bases aligning to TRBD2. Germline V gene lookup returns CDR1 SGHTA and CDR2 FQGTGA. V lost 4 bases, J lost 2 bases, and 16 bases stayed unmatched. CDR3 size: 18 residues. The DNA for the CDR3 is TGTGCCAGCAGCTCCCACTCCCCTCTAGCGGGCTCGACCTACGAGCAGTACGTC. It yields the protein CASSSHSPLAGSTYEQYV.

The chain is built from TRBV27 and TRBJ2-1, with D perhaps TRBD2 (5 bases). Germline CDR1 is MNHEY and CDR2 is SMNVEV (reference sequence). Between the trimmed V and J ends, which lost 7 bases and 6 bases, there was a span of 10 bases. The CDR3 contains 12 residues. Written as DNA, the CDR3 is TGTGCCAGCACTGCTAGCCGCAATGAGCAGTTCTTC. Translated: CASTASRNEQFF.

Only a few counts were recorded for this clone. The chain employs TRBV7-9 and TRBJ1-1, with D unresolved. The CDR3 covers 12 residues. V was shortened by 0 bases and J by 6 bases, with 5 bases between the two germline ends. Germline V lookup: CDR1 SEHNR, CDR2 FQNEAQ (reference sequence). CDR3 nucleotide sequence: TGTGCCAGCAGCTTAGCGGGCTCTGAAGCTTTCTTT. Amino acid sequence: CASSLAGSEAFF.

The genes are TRBV7-9 and TRBJ2-7; no definite D call. Trimming removed 5 bases from V and 4 bases from J, with 12 bases in between. This CDR3 contains 13 residues. Germline lookup yields CDR1 SEHNR and CDR2 FQNEAQ (reference sequence). The CDR3 here is CASSPSSEYEQYF. DNA for the CDR3: TGTGCCAGCAGCCCCAGTTCGGAGTACGAGCAGTACTTC.

The gene calls are TRBV30 and TRBJ1-1; weak D call: TRBD1 (5 bases). The CDR3 runs to 13 residues. V lost 2 bases and J 6 bases, leaving 13 bases between the germline ends. The germline CDR1 and CDR2 sequences are GTSNPN and SVGIG (reference sequence). CDR3 sequence reads: CAWSPPGYPEAFF. CDR3 DNA: TGTGCCTGGAGTCCTCCAGGGTACCCTGAAGCTTTCTTT. Full variable domain (remainder filled in from reference TRBV30 and TRBJ1-1): SQTIHQWPATLVQPVGSPLSLECTVEGTSNPNLYWYRQAAGRGLQLLFYSVGIGQISSEVPQNLSASRPQDRQFILSSKKLLLSDSGFYLCAWSPPGYPEAFFGQGTRLTVV.

The chain employs TRBV18 and TRBJ2-3; 12 bases fit TRBD2. Germline assignment: CDR1 KGHSH and CDR2 LQKENI. The CDR3 totals 14 residues. Trimming at V came to 9 bases and at J to 6 bases, leaving 7 bases not matched to a gene. The CDR3 loop reads CASCRLAGADTQYF. The CDR3 nucleotides read TGTGCCAGTTGTAGACTAGCGGGAGCGGATACGCAGTATTTT.

The V gene is TRBV30, the J gene TRBJ2-3; D ambiguous. V was clipped by 3 bases and J by 1 base, with 8 bases between them. The CDR3 runs to 13 residues. The germline V gene has CDR1 GTSNPN and CDR2 SVGIG (reference sequence). CDR3 nucleotide sequence: TGTGCCTGGAGCCAACGGGGCACAGATACGCAGTATTTT. This codes for CAWSQRGTDTQYF.

This clone was observed a handful of times. The genes are TRBV5-1 and TRBJ1-1; D is perhaps TRBD1 (6 bases). This CDR3 is built from 14 residues. Trimming pared 4 bases from V and 3 bases from J, leaving 13 bases between. Germline lookup yields CDR1 SGHRS and CDR2 YFSETQ. DNA for the CDR3: TGCGCCAGCAGCCGAACCGCAGGGGACACTGAAGCTTTCTTT. This translates into CASSRTAGDTEAFF.

This clone was seen just once. The gene calls are TRBV7-8 and TRBJ2-5, with 7 bases fitting TRBD1. Germline loops: CDR1 SGHVS, CDR2 FQNEAQ. The CDR3 consists of 14 residues. The J segment lost 4 bases and the V segment lost 1 base, leaving 3 bases of the junction unmatched. Here the CDR3 reads CASSLDRGGETQYF. In nucleotides, the CDR3 is TGTGCCAGCAGCTTAGACAGGGGCGGAGAGACCCAGTACTTC.

The gene calls are TRBV9 and TRBJ1-2; tentative D call: TRBD1 (5 bases). Per the germline V gene, CDR1 is SGDLS and CDR2 is YYNGEE. Trimming removed 2 bases from V and 7 bases from J, with 15 bases in between. The CDR3 totals 14 residues. The CDR3: CASSVVDTPFGYTF. The CDR3 nucleotides read TGTGCCAGCAGCGTGGTGGACACTCCCTTTGGCTACACCTTC.

This clone was recorded only once. The chain recombines TRBV29-1 with TRBJ1-2; weak D call: TRBD1 (5 bases). Looked up from germline, CDR1 is SQVTM and CDR2 is ANQGSEA. The CDR3 is made up of 14 amino acids. The V end was cut by 6 bases, the J end by 1 base, with 15 bases between. The CDR3 protein is CSVRIGDSNYGYTF. The DNA for the CDR3 is TGCAGCGTGCGAATAGGGGATAGTAACTATGGCTACACCTTC.

This chain links TRBV5-6 with TRBJ2-7; TRBD1 agrees at 9 bases. CDR3 size: 15 residues. CDR1 and CDR2 (germline): SGHDT, YYEEEE. Trimming took 4 bases from V and 5 from J; bases not matched to a gene: 10. CDR3 nucleotide sequence: TGTGCCAGCAGCCGGAGCCCGGACAGGGGCCACGAGCAGTACTTC. Protein sequence: CASSRSPDRGHEQYF.

This chain connects TRBV10-3 to TRBJ1-2; possibly TRBD1 for D (6 bases). Germline values: CDR1 ENHRY, CDR2 SYGVKD. The CDR3 sequence is 13 residues long. With 0 bases removed from V and 8 bases from J, the gap between germline ends came to 10 bases. The CDR3 region has the DNA TGTGCCATCAGTGAGTCGGGGGGGCCGGGCTACACCTTC. Translation: CAISESGGPGYTF.